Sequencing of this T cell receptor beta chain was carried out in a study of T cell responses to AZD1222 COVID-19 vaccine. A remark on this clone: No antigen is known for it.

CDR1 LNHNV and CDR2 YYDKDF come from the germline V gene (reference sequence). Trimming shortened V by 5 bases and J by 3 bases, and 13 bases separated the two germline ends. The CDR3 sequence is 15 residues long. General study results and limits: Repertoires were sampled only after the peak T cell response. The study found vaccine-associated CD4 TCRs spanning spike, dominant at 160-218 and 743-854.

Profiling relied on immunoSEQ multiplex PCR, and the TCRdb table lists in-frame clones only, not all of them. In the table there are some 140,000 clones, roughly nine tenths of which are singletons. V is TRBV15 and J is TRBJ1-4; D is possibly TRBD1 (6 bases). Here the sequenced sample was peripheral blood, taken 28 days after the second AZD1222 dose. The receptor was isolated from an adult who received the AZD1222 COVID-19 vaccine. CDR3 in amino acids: CATSYGGQANEKLFF. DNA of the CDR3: TGTGCCACCAGCTACGGGGGGCAGGCTAATGAAAAACTGTTTTTT. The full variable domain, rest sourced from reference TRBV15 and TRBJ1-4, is DAMVIQNPRYQVTQFGKPVTLSCSQTLNHNVMYWYQQKSSQAPKLLFHYYDKDFNNEADTPDNFQSRRPNTSFCFLDIRSPGLGDTAMYLCATSYGGQANEKLFFGSGTQLSVL.